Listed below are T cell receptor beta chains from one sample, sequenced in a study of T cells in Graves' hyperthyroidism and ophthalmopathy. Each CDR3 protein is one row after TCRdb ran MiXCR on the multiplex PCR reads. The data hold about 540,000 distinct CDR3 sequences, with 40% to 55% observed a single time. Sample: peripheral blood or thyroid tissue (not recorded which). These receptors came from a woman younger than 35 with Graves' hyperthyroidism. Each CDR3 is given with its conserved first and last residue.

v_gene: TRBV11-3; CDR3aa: CASSAGNFNYGYTF
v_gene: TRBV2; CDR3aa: CARSARTMTRDISGYTF
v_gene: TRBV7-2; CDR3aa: CASDKTAETQYF
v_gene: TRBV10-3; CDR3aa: CAISEVSGTEAFF
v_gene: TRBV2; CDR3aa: CASSQVEQGYNSPLHF
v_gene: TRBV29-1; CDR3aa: CSVVRAGTYEQYF
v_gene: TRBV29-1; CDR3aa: CSVTGDGETQYF
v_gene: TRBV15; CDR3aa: CATSREDSGSYEQYF
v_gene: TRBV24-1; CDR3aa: CATSDLAGPANGYTF
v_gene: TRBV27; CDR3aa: CASRRGGGRDYEQYF
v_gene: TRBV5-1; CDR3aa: CASSLVRRDTEAFF
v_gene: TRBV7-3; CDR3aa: CASAGDSSYEQYF
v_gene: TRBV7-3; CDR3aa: CASSSGQGIDGYTF
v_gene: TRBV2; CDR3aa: CASSPRSGVSYEQYF
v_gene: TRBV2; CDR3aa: CASKPRGGTSSSYEQYF
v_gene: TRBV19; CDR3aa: CASSIGTELYEQYF
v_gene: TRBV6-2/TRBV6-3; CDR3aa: CASSNLPGQGSYTF
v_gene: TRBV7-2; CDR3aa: CASSPVKGRDYGYTF
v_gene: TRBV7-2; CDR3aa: CASNPRTVAETQYF
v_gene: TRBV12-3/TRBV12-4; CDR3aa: CAGSEGETQYF
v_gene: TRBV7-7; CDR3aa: CASSHGLGGRYQETQYF
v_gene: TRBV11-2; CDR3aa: CASSFIGSTLYEQYF
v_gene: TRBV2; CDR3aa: CATSDHGTLGNEQFF
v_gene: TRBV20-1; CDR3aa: CSARDAGASYEQYF
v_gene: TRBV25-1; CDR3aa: CASSKGQGLFYGYTF
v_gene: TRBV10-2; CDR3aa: CASSESTGPPNSPLHF
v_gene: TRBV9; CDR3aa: CASSFNRVSNQPQHF
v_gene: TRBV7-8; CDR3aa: CASSFSGGLYEQYF